These T cell receptor beta chains were read from a single sample in a study of T-cell reconstitution after alpha-beta-depleted transplantation in children. MiXCR, applied by TCRdb to the PCR reads, yields one record per CDR3 protein. The sample gives a few hundred thousand distinct CDR3 sequences, about a tenth of which show up once; 2% to 3% is in the top ten. Specimen: PBMCs from the stem cell graft donor, collected from the stem cell graft. The receptors come from a human donor who donated a stem cell graft to a child with acute lymphoblastic leukemia. Both conserved end residues are part of each CDR3. A D gene is named only where the DNA matches it firmly. Rows give clone size only sometimes, using once, few, many, or a class for an expanded clone.

v_gene	j_gene	d_gene	abundance	CDR3aa	CDR3nt
TRBV11-3	TRBJ2-1	TRBD2	-	CASSPGLAQPGVEQFF	TGTGCCAGCAGCCCGGGACTAGCCCAACCGGGGGTTGAGCAGTTCTTC
TRBV20-1	TRBJ2-7	TRBD2	few	CSADQTSGNTYEQYF	TGCAGTGCGGACCAGACTAGCGGGAATACCTACGAGCAGTACTTC
TRBV5-1	TRBJ1-1	TRBD1	many	CASSLDPGGATEAFF	TGCGCCAGCAGCTTGGACCCAGGGGGTGCCACTGAAGCTTTCTTT
TRBV6-2/TRBV6-3	TRBJ1-5	-	-	CASSYSPTALGPYSNQPQHF	TGTGCCAGCAGTTACTCCCCCACAGCCCTGGGCCCTTATAGCAATCAGCCCCAGCATTTT
TRBV4-1	TRBJ1-2	-	few	CASSQVPGRNYGYTF	TGCGCCAGCAGCCAAGTTCCAGGGCGGAACTATGGCTACACCTTC
TRBV9	TRBJ2-7	TRBD1	few	CASSVAVTGGYEQYF	TGTGCCAGCAGCGTAGCTGTGACAGGGGGCTACGAGCAGTACTTC
TRBV4-2	TRBJ1-2	-	-	CASSQDSGDLAYGYTF	TGTGCCAGCAGCCAAGATAGCGGGGATTTGGCGTATGGCTACACCTTC
TRBV5-1	TRBJ1-5	-	many	CASSFEGRQPQHF	TGCGCCAGCAGCTTTGAGGGACGACAGCCCCAGCATTTT
TRBV5-1	TRBJ2-1	-	many	CASSLKGFRVNEQFF	TGCGCCAGCAGCTTGAAAGGGTTCCGTGTCAATGAGCAGTTCTTC
TRBV27	TRBJ2-3	-	few	CASSFAGAVGTDTQYF	TGTGCCAGCAGTTTTGCAGGGGCCGTGGGCACAGATACGCAGTATTTT
TRBV2	TRBJ2-3	-	-	CASTREDDGSRFSSTDTQYF	TGTGCCAGCACCCGAGAGGACGACGGAAGTAGATTCTCTAGCACAGATACGCAGTATTTT
TRBV20-1	TRBJ2-1	TRBD2	many	CSASRTSGSLNEQFF	TGCAGTGCTAGTCGGACTAGCGGGAGTCTCAATGAGCAGTTCTTC
TRBV20-1	TRBJ2-1	-	few	CSARGGSYEQFF	TGCAGTGCTAGAGGTGGGAGCTATGAGCAGTTCTTC
TRBV5-5	TRBJ1-6	-	-	CASSLSGGNSPLHF	TGTGCCAGCAGCTTGTCCGGGGGCAATTCACCCCTCCACTTT
TRBV27	TRBJ2-1	TRBD2	few	CASLGLAGGTYNEQFF	TGTGCCAGCTTGGGACTAGCGGGAGGAACCTACAATGAGCAGTTCTTC
TRBV27	TRBJ2-7	-	few	CAAPRGPEQYF	TGTGCCGCCCCCCGGGGACCCGAGCAGTACTTC
TRBV5-1	TRBJ1-5	-	few	CASSLAGRSAGPQHF	TGCGCCAGCAGCTTGGCCGGACGCAGTGCGGGGCCCCAGCATTTT
TRBV4-3	TRBJ2-1	TRBD2	few	CASSQAWRSSGSSYNEQFF	TGCGCCAGCAGCCAAGCTTGGCGGTCTAGCGGGAGCTCCTACAATGAGCAGTTCTTC
TRBV15	TRBJ2-7	TRBD2	-	CATSSPGLAGGVNEQYF	TGTGCCACCAGCAGCCCGGGACTAGCGGGAGGAGTCAACGAGCAGTACTTC
TRBV20-1	TRBJ2-2	TRBD2	many	CSAGTSGRSGELFF	TGCAGTGCTGGGACTAGCGGGAGGTCCGGGGAGCTGTTTTTT
TRBV24-1	TRBJ2-2	-	-	CATSSFAGELFF	TGTGCCACTTCAAGTTTTGCCGGGGAGCTGTTTTTT
TRBV10-3	TRBJ2-1	-	few	CAISESSTIYNEQFF	TGTGCCATCAGTGAGTCGAGCACTATATACAATGAGCAGTTCTTC
TRBV4-1	TRBJ2-1	-	few	CASSQDTGVEFF	TGCGCCAGCAGCCAAGATACGGGGGTGGAGTTCTTC
TRBV12-3/TRBV12-4	TRBJ2-7	TRBD1	few	CASSMGQYSYEQYF	TGTGCCAGCAGTATGGGACAGTACTCCTACGAGCAGTACTTC
TRBV7-3	TRBJ1-1	TRBD1	few	CASSLTDRAGTEAFF	TGTGCCAGCAGCTTGACAGACAGGGCGGGGACTGAAGCTTTCTTT
TRBV28	TRBJ2-7	-	-	CASSMTYEQYF	TGTGCCAGCAGTATGACCTACGAGCAGTACTTC
TRBV30	TRBJ1-1	-	-	CAWKGGPAGAFF	TGTGCCTGGAAAGGAGGCCCGGCGGGTGCTTTCTTT
TRBV28	TRBJ2-7	TRBD1	-	CASSFSLAPKPGQAYEQYF	TGTGCCAGCAGTTTTTCACTTGCCCCGAAACCGGGACAGGCCTACGAGCAGTACTTC
TRBV19	TRBJ2-7	-	few	CASSIEGLGSYEQYF	TGTGCCAGTAGTATAGAAGGGTTGGGCTCCTACGAGCAGTACTTC
TRBV5-1	TRBJ2-5	-	-	CASRYSLETQYF	TGCGCCAGCAGATATAGCTTGGAGACCCAGTACTTC
TRBV5-1	TRBJ1-1	-	few	CASSSVSLNTEAFF	TGCGCCAGCAGCTCAGTATCATTGAACACTGAAGCTTTCTTT
TRBV7-9	TRBJ2-2	-	-	CASSSDSLNTGELFF	TGTGCCAGCAGCTCCGACAGTCTGAACACCGGGGAGCTGTTTTTT
TRBV5-5	TRBJ2-3	-	many	CASSLGSGEYF	TGTGCCAGCAGCTTGGGGTCGGGAGAGTATTTT
TRBV5-1	TRBJ2-1	TRBD2	few	CASSFMSGSSYNEQFF	TGCGCCAGCAGCTTTATGAGCGGGAGCTCCTACAATGAGCAGTTCTTC
TRBV20-1	TRBJ2-5	TRBD2	few	CSASRLAGGAGEETQYF	TGCAGTGCTAGCCGACTAGCGGGAGGTGCGGGGGAAGAGACCCAGTACTTC
TRBV20-1	TRBJ1-5	-	few	CSARDPNRAAYSNQPQHF	TGCAGTGCTAGAGACCCTAACAGGGCAGCTTATAGCAATCAGCCCCAGCATTTT
TRBV7-3	TRBJ1-1	-	few	CASSPSGQEAFF	TGTGCCAGCAGCCCATCCGGACAGGAAGCTTTCTTT
TRBV20-1	TRBJ2-5	-	few	CSARAPLVYQETQYF	TGCAGTGCTAGAGCACCCCTCGTGTACCAAGAGACCCAGTACTTC
TRBV9	TRBJ1-3	-	many	CASSGRTGINSGNTIYF	TGTGCCAGCAGCGGCCGAACAGGGATCAACTCTGGAAACACCATATATTTT
TRBV11-1	TRBJ2-3	TRBD1	few	CASSFPPRDRPLFEHTQYF	TGTGCCAGCAGCTTTCCCCCCCGGGACAGGCCCCTGTTTGAACATACGCAGTATTTT